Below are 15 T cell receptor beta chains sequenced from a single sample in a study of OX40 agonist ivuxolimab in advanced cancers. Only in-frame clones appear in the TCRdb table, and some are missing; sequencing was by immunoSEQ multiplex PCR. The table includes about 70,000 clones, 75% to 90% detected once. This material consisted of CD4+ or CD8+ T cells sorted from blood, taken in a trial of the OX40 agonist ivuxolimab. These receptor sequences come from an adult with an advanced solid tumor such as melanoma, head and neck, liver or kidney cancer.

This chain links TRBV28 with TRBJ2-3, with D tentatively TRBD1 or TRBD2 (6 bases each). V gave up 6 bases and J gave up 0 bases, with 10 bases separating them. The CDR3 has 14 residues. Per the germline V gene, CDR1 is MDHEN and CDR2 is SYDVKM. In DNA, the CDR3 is TGTGCCAGCAGGGGGGGCGGGAGCACAGATACGCAGTATTTT. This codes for CASRGGGSTDTQYF.

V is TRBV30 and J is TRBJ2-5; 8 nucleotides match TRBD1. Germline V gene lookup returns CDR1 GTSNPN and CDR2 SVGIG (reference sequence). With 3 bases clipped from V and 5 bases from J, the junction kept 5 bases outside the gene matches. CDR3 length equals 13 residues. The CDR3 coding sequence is TGTGCCTGGAGCCCGACAGGGGTGGAGACCCAGTACTTC. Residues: CAWSPTGVETQYF.

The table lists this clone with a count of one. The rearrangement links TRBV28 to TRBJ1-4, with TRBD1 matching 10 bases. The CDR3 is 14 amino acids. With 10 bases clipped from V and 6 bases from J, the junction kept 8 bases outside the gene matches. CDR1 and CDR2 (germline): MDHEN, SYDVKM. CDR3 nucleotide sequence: TGTGCCATCCTCGACAGGGGGCAGGATGAAAAACTGTTTTTT. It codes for CAILDRGQDEKLFF.

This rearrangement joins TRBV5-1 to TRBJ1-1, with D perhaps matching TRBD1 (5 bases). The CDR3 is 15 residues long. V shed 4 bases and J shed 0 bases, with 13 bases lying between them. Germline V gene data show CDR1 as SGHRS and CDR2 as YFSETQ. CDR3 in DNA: TGCGCCAGCAGCCCCCAGACAGACTTGAACACTGAAGCTTTCTTT. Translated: CASSPQTDLNTEAFF.

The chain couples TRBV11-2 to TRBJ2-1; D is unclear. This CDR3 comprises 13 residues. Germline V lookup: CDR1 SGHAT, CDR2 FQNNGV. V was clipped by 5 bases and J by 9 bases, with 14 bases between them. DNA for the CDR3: TGTGCCAGCAGCGAGTATAGGAACAGTGAGCAGTTCTTC. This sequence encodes CASSEYRNSEQFF.

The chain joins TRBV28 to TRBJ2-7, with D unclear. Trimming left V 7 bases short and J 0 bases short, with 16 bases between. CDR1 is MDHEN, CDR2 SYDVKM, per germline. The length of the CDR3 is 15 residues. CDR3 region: CASTFKLVSSYEQYF. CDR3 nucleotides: TGTGCCAGCACGTTCAAATTAGTCAGCTCCTACGAGCAGTACTTC.

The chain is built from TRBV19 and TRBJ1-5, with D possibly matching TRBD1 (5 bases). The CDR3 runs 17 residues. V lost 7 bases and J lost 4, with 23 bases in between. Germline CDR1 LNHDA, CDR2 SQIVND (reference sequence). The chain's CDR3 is CASTPTEGVRGNQPQHF. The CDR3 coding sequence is TGTGCCAGTACCCCAACCGAAGGGGTTAGGGGTAATCAGCCCCAGCATTTT. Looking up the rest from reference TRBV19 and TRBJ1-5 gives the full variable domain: DGGITQSPKYLFRKEGQNVTLSCEQNLNHDAMYWYRQDPGQGLRLIYYSQIVNDFQKGDIAEGYSVSREKKESFPLTVTSAQKNPTAFYLCASTPTEGVRGNQPQHFGDGTRLSIL.

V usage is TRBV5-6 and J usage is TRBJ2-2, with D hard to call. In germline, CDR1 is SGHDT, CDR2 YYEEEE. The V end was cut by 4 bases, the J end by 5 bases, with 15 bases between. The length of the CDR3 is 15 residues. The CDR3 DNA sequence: TGTGCCAGCAGCCCAGGAGAGGACGGGACCGGGGAGCTGTTTTTT. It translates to CASSPGEDGTGELFF.

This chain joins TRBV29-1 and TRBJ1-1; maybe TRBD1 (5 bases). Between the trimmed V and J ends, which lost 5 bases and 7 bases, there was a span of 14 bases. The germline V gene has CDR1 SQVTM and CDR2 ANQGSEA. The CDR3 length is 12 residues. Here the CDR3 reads CSVKKRGDEAFF. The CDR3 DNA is TGCAGCGTTAAAAAGAGGGGAGATGAAGCTTTCTTT.

As DNA, the CDR3 is TGTGCCAGCAGTACCCAGGGGGGCAAAAACATTCAGTACTTC. It yields the protein CASSTQGGKNIQYF. V and J are TRBV28 and TRBJ2-4, with a weak D call TRBD1 (7 bases). V lost 5 bases and J 3 bases, leaving 11 bases between the germline ends. This CDR3 is built from 14 residues. Per germline, CDR1 MDHEN and CDR2 SYDVKM.

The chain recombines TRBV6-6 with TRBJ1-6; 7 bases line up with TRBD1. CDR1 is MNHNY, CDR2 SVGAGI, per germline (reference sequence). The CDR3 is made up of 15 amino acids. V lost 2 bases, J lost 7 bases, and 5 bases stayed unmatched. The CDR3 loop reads CASSYAQGGNSPLHF. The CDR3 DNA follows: TGTGCCAGCAGTTACGCCCAGGGGGGGAATTCACCCCTCCACTTT.

CDR3 in amino acids: CANPTSGSPDTQYF. DNA of the CDR3: TGTGCCAATCCTACTAGCGGGAGTCCAGATACGCAGTATTTT. The rearrangement links TRBV2 to TRBJ2-3, with TRBD2 matching over 11 bases. The V gene end was trimmed by 10 bases and the J gene end by 4 bases; junction bases not matched to a gene: 7. There are 14 residues in the CDR3. Germline values: CDR1 SNHLY, CDR2 FYNNEI.

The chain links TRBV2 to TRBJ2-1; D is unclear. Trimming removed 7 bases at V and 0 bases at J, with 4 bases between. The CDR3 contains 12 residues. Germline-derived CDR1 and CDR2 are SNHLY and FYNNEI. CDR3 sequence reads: CASKGSYNEQFF. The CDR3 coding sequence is TGTGCCAGCAAGGGCTCCTACAATGAGCAGTTCTTC.

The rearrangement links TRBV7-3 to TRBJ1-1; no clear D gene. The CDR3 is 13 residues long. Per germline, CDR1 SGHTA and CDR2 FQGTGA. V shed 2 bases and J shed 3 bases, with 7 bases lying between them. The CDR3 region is CASSLQVDTEAFF. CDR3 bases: TGTGCCAGCAGCTTACAGGTGGACACTGAAGCTTTCTTT.

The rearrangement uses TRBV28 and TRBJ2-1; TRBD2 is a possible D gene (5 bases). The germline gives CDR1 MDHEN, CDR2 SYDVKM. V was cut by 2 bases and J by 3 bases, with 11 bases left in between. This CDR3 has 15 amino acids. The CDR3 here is CASSLGSVSYNEQFF. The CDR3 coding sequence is TGTGCCAGCAGTTTAGGGAGCGTCAGCTACAATGAGCAGTTCTTC.